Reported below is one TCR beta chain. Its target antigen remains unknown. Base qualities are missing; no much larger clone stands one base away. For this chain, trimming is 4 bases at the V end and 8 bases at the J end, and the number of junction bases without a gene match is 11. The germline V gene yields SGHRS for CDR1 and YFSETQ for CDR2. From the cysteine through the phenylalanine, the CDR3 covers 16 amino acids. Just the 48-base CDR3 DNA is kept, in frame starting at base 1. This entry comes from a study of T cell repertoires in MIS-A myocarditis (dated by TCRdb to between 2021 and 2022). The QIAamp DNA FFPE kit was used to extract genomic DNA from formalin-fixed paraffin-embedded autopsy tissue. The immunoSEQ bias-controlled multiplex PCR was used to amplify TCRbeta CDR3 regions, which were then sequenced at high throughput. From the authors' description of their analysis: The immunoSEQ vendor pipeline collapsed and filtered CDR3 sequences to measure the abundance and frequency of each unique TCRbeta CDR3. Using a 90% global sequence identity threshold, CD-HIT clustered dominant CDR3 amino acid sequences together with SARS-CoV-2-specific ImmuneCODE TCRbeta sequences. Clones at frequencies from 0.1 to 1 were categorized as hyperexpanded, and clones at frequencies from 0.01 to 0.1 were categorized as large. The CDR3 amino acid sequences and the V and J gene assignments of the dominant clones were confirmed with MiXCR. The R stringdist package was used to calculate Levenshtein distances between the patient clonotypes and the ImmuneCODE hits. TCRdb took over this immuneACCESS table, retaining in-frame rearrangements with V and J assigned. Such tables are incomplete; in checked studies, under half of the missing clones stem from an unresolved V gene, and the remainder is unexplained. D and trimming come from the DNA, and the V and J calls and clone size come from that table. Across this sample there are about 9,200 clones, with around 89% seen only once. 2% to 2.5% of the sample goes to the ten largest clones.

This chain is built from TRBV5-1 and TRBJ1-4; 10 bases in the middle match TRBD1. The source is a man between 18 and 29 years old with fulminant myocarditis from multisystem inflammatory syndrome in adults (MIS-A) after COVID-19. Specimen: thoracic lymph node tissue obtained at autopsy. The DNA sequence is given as TGCGCCAGCAGCAGAAGCCGGGACAGGGGATCCGAAAAACTGTTTTTT. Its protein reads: CASSRSRDRGSEKLFF.